A single T cell receptor (beta chain) is shown here with its context. The data belong to a study of blood T cell repertoires in COVID-19. Study as a whole: Material from acute and convalescent COVID-19 was sourced from the United States, Italy and Spain. Sample material is recorded as cDNA or gDNA derived from T cells, B-cell-depleted T cells, or PBMCs.

Authors' analysis steps: From reference gene primer amplification, estimates of nucleated cell counts were derived. Method: immunoSEQ multiplex PCR; TCRdb's copy keeps in-frame clones and lacks some. That table is the source of V, J and clone size, and D and trimming were worked out from the DNA. The table has more than 140,000 clones, 84% seen once. The TCR was taken from a woman aged 50 to 60 in a cohort sampled during active or convalescent COVID-19. Sequencing used peripheral blood.

The CDR3 DNA reads TGCGCCAGCAGCGAGGAGGGATGGACGGGCACTGAAGCTTTCTTT. It specifies CASSEEGWTGTEAFF. The J gene is TRBJ1-1, the V gene TRBV5-1; D not certain. CDR3 size: 15 residues. From germline, CDR1 is SGHRS and CDR2 YFSETQ. The V gene lost 4 bases and the J gene lost 4 bases, with 17 bases spanning the gap. The whole variable domain, filled in from reference TRBV5-1 and TRBJ1-1, reads KAGVTQTPRYLIKTRGQQVTLSCSPISGHRSVSWYQQTPGQGLQFLFEYFSETQRNKGNFPGRFSGRQFSNSRSEMNVSTLELGDSALYLCASSEEGWTGTEAFFGQGTRLTVV.